Each of the 28 T cell receptor beta chains below was sequenced from the same sample in a study of cytomegalovirus exposure and HLA in healthy donors. The PCR had 60 Vbeta and 13 Jbeta primers. TCRdb's table, derived via immunoSEQ multiplex PCR, lists solely in-frame clones and lacks some. The table has about 52,000 clones, less than 70% seen once. The sample taken for sequencing was PBMCs. These receptors were obtained from a human donor in good health.

The chain is built from TRBV25-1 and TRBJ1-1, with a tentative D call TRBD1 (5 bases). Germline values: CDR1 MGHDK, CDR2 SYGVNS. The CDR3 has 13 residues. Trimming pared 6 bases from V and 1 base from J, leaving 9 bases between. In DNA, the CDR3 is TGTGCCAGCAGCAGGGTGGGGAACACTGAAGCTTTCTTT. Translated, it gives CASSRVGNTEAFF.

The chain joins TRBV29-1 to TRBJ2-2, with 8 bases lining up with TRBD2. The V and J ends lost 7 bases and 7 bases, in that order; junction bases with no gene match: 5. From germline, CDR1 is SQVTM and CDR2 ANQGSEA. CDR3 size: 12 residues. The CDR3 protein is CSAGGVNGELFF. The CDR3 DNA reads as TGCAGCGCCGGGGGGGTCAACGGGGAGCTGTTTTTT.

The chain uses TRBV6-4 and TRBJ2-3; TRBD2 agrees at 12 bases. The CDR3 covers 16 residues. The germline CDR1 and CDR2 sequences are MRHNA and SNTAGT. V shed 6 bases, J shed 2 bases, and the junction held 6 bases outside the gene matches. CDR3 nucleotides: TGTGCCAGCAGAAGACTAGCGGGGGACCTCACAGATACGCAGTATTTT. Translated: CASRRLAGDLTDTQYF.

The chain couples TRBV7-9 to TRBJ2-3; 8 bases map to TRBD1. V shed 8 bases and J 3 bases; nucleotides not matched to a gene: 7. The CDR3 consists of 14 residues. Germline V gene data show CDR1 as SEHNR and CDR2 as FQNEAQ (reference sequence). The CDR3 sequence is CASGSGGRTDTQYF. As DNA, the CDR3 is TGTGCCAGCGGGTCAGGGGGCAGGACAGATACGCAGTATTTT. Complete variable domain (other parts from reference TRBV7-9 and TRBJ2-3): DTGVSQNPRHKITKRGQNVTFRCDPISEHNRLYWYRQTLGQGPEFLTYFQNEAQLEKSRLLSDRFSAERPKGSFSTLEIQRTEQGDSAMYLCASGSGGRTDTQYFGPGTRLTVL.

This chain joins TRBV27 and TRBJ1-2, with 7 bases identical to TRBD1. CDR1 MNHEY and CDR2 SMNVEV come from the germline V gene (reference sequence). The V segment lost 0 bases and the J segment 8 bases; nucleotides outside the gene matches: 6. This CDR3 region has 14 residues. CDR3 in amino acids: CASSLSDRPSGYTF. Written as DNA, the CDR3 is TGTGCCAGCAGTTTATCGGACAGGCCCTCGGGCTACACCTTC.

The V and J genes are TRBV6-5 and TRBJ2-5; 7 bases fit TRBD1. The J call is uncertain, as TRBJ2-7 better fits the DNA end. Germline loops: CDR1 MNHEY, CDR2 SVGAGI. The CDR3 loop spans 14 amino acids. CDR3 sequence reads: CATRDRANFYEQYF. CDR3 nucleotides: TGTGCCACCAGAGACAGGGCGAATTTCTACGAGCAGTACTTC.

This chain joins TRBV6-5 and TRBJ1-3; 8 nucleotides match TRBD1. The CDR3 totals 15 residues. The germline CDR1 and CDR2 sequences are MNHEY and SVGAGI. Germline trimming cut 6 bases from V and 0 bases from J; bases unmatched to any gene: 4. The chain's CDR3 is CASSIGTGSGNTIYF. In DNA, the CDR3 is TGTGCCAGCAGCATTGGGACAGGCTCTGGAAACACCATATATTTT.

In nucleotides, the CDR3 is TGTGCCAGCTCACCGGCAGGTCCCAAGGCCGAGCAGTACTTC. Translated, it gives CASSPAGPKAEQYF. The chain has TRBV9 and TRBJ2-7; D gene unclear. The CDR3 sequence is 14 residues long. Germline-derived CDR1 and CDR2 are SGDLS and YYNGEE. V was shortened by 7 bases and J by 6 bases, with 20 bases between the two germline ends.

The chain has TRBV5-1 and TRBJ2-1; TRBD2 might be the D (7 bases). Germline values: CDR1 SGHRS, CDR2 YFSETQ. Trimming removed 4 bases at V and 7 bases at J, with 15 bases between. This CDR3 is built from 14 residues. The CDR3 sequence is CASSERGRGNEQFF. As DNA, the CDR3 is TGCGCCAGCAGCGAGCGGGGTAGGGGGAATGAGCAGTTCTTC.

The chain couples TRBV7-3 to TRBJ2-2; 9 bases fit TRBD2. The CDR3 length is 14 residues. Germline values: CDR1 SGHTA, CDR2 FQGTGA. The V gene end was trimmed by 7 bases and the J gene end by 3 bases; junction bases not matched to a gene: 3. This chain's CDR3 is CASTRGGHTGELFF. CDR3 in DNA: TGTGCCAGCACGCGGGGGGGCCACACCGGGGAGCTGTTTTTT.

The chain joins TRBV4-1 to TRBJ2-3, with 9 bases identical to TRBD2. The CDR3 loop spans 18 amino acids. V lost 0 bases and J lost 2; bases outside the gene matches: 9. Germline V CDR1 and CDR2: MGHRA, YSYEKL. For the CDR3, the DNA is TGCGCCAGCAGCCAAGATTCGGCGGCGGGGGGGCTCACAGATACGCAGTATTTT. It codes for CASSQDSAAGGLTDTQYF.

This rearrangement joins TRBV11-3 to TRBJ2-1; 11 bases are a match to TRBD2. Germline V CDR1 and CDR2: SGHNT, YENEEA. This CDR3 is built from 15 residues. Trimming at V came to 1 base and at J to 6 bases, leaving 2 bases not matched to a gene. CDR3 amino acids: CASSLGLAGGNEQFF. CDR3 nucleotides: TGTGCCAGCAGCTTAGGTCTAGCGGGGGGCAATGAGCAGTTCTTC.

The chain uses TRBV7-3 and TRBJ1-2; 11 bases match TRBD1. The CDR3 loop spans 16 amino acids. V lost 1 base and J lost 6; bases outside the gene matches: 7. Germline CDR1 reads SGHTA; CDR2 reads FQGTGA. CDR3 region: CASSLMGSDRGHGYTF. The DNA for the CDR3 is TGTGCCAGCAGCTTAATGGGATCGGACAGGGGGCATGGCTACACCTTC.

This clone was found a few times. The rearrangement uses TRBV4-1 and TRBJ1-1; tentatively, D is TRBD1 (6 bases). The CDR3 totals 15 residues. Germline-derived CDR1 and CDR2 are MGHRA and YSYEKL. The ends were cut back, 0 bases at V and 0 bases at J, with 8 bases in the middle. CDR3 loop: CASSQDPGVNTEAFF. In DNA, the CDR3 is TGCGCCAGCAGCCAAGATCCAGGGGTGAACACTGAAGCTTTCTTT.

The count of this clone is one. The chain employs TRBV14 and TRBJ2-3; no reliable D call. Germline V gene sequence: CDR1 SGHDN, CDR2 FVKESK. The V and J ends lost 5 bases and 2 bases respectively, with 5 bases between them. The CDR3 extends over 12 amino acids. This chain's CDR3 is CASSIYTDTQYF. CDR3 DNA: TGTGCCAGCAGCATATACACAGATACGCAGTATTTT.

The gene calls are TRBV7-3 and TRBJ2-3, with a tentative D call TRBD2 (5 bases). The CDR3 is made up of 16 amino acids. V lost 4 bases to trimming and J lost 2 bases, with 16 bases between them. Germline V gene sequence: CDR1 SGHTA, CDR2 FQGTGA. For the CDR3, the DNA is TGTGCCAGCAGCTCTAATGGGAGAACCTTCACAGATACGCAGTATTTT. This codes for CASSSNGRTFTDTQYF.

Turning to this clone: This CDR3 is also generated by other DNA sequences in the sample. V gene TRBV6-5 combines with J gene TRBJ1-4; the D gene is possibly TRBD1 (5 bases). This CDR3 region has 13 residues. Trimming took 2 bases from V and 8 from J, leaving 9 bases between them. The V gene's germline CDR1 is MNHEY and CDR2 SVGAGI. The CDR3 reads CASSYGAGEKLFF. CDR3 sequence (DNA): TGTGCCAGCAGTTACGGGGCGGGGGAAAAACTGTTTTTT.

The CDR3 region has the DNA TGTGCCAGCAGCTTTTGGACAGGGGGCAGAAACACCATATATTTT. Translated, it gives CASSFWTGGRNTIYF. The chain recombines TRBV5-4 with TRBJ1-3; 11 bases match TRBD1. The CDR3 length is 15 residues. Germline CDR1 SGHNT, CDR2 YYREEE (reference sequence). J was trimmed by 5 bases and V by 2 bases; bases with no gene match: 3.

This clone has more than one count but fewer than ten. It is unclear where the CDR3 begins or ends on the DNA, so no DNA is shown, and the CDR3 is as TCRdb lists it. The gene calls are TRBV30 and TRBJ1-2; the table's D call of TRBD1 was not tested on the DNA. The CDR3 numbers 13 amino acids, ends counted. Germline V gives CDR1 GTSNPN, CDR2 SVGIG (reference sequence). CDR3 loop: CAWGMGAQYGYPF.

The chain links TRBV27 to TRBJ2-3, with 8 nucleotides matching TRBD2. The V and J ends lost 8 bases and 2 bases, in that order; junction bases with no gene match: 6. The CDR3 contains 14 residues. The germline CDR1 and CDR2 sequences are MNHEY and SMNVEV (reference sequence). The CDR3 bases are TGTGCCAGCTCACGGGGGGGGCACACAGATACGCAGTATTTT. Its translation: CASSRGGHTDTQYF.

This chain uses TRBV6-1 with TRBJ2-2, with a weak D call TRBD1 (6 bases). V was pared by 2 bases and J by 5 bases, with 12 bases between. This CDR3 is built from 15 residues. CDR1 and CDR2 (germline): MNHNS, SASEGT. The DNA for the CDR3 is TGTGCCAGCAGTGAATCCAGGGGTTCTACCGGGGAGCTGTTTTTT. It specifies CASSESRGSTGELFF.

The chain combines TRBV19 with TRBJ2-7, with TRBD1 matching over 7 bases. Looked up from germline, CDR1 is LNHDA and CDR2 is SQIVND (reference sequence). This CDR3 has 14 amino acids. The junction had 6 bases not matched to a gene; V was cut back by 4 bases and J by 3 bases. CDR3: CASSKGAQGYEQYF. Here the CDR3 DNA reads TGTGCCAGTAGTAAGGGGGCGCAGGGCTACGAGCAGTACTTC.

This clone was counted only a few times. The genes are TRBV6-1 and TRBJ1-5; TRBD1 might be the D (5 bases). The germline V gene has CDR1 MNHNS and CDR2 SASEGT. V lost 5 bases, J lost 0 bases, and 11 bases lay in between. This CDR3 contains 15 residues. This CDR3 is CASSNRGYSNQPQHF. CDR3 DNA: TGTGCCAGCAGTAACCGGGGGTATAGCAATCAGCCCCAGCATTTT.

This clone was observed a few times. The CDR3 sequence: CASSVETGGWTEAFF. The CDR3 DNA follows: TGTGCCAGCAGCGTAGAGACGGGGGGCTGGACTGAAGCTTTCTTT. This chain links TRBV9 with TRBJ1-1; D may be TRBD1 (6 bases). V was trimmed by 0 bases and J by 5 bases, leaving 14 bases between them. The CDR3 totals 15 residues. Germline CDR1 and CDR2: SGDLS and YYNGEE.

The chain employs TRBV6-4 and TRBJ2-1; 11 nucleotides line up with TRBD2. This CDR3 is built from 15 residues. Germline V CDR1 and CDR2: MRHNA, SNTAGT. J lost 6 bases, V lost 4 bases, and 5 bases had no gene match. The CDR3 here is CASSAGTSGPNEQFF. CDR3 nucleotides: TGTGCCAGCAGTGCTGGGACTAGCGGACCCAATGAGCAGTTCTTC.

This clone has only a few counts. V is TRBV4-1 and J is TRBJ2-7; D might be TRBD1 (5 bases). Germline values: CDR1 MGHRA, CDR2 YSYEKL. The CDR3 is made up of 15 amino acids. V was shortened by 0 bases and J by 2 bases, with 11 bases between the two germline ends. The CDR3: CASSQDFRVTYEQYF. In DNA, the CDR3 is TGCGCCAGCAGCCAAGATTTCAGGGTTACCTACGAGCAGTACTTC.

In its sample, this clone was seen a few times. The genes are TRBV18 and TRBJ2-2; D not resolved. Trimming took 2 bases from V and 5 from J, leaving 12 bases between them. Germline CDR1 KGHSH, CDR2 LQKENI. CDR3 length equals 15 residues. CDR3 DNA: TGTGCCAGCTCACCAGATCAGTCCCTGACCGGGGAGCTGTTTTTT. Translated, it gives CASSPDQSLTGELFF.

Comment on this clone: Other DNA sequences in the sample encode the same CDR3. The chain recombines TRBV5-1 with TRBJ2-1; TRBD1 might be the D (6 bases). Germline V lookup: CDR1 SGHRS, CDR2 YFSETQ. This CDR3 is 15 amino acids long. V was cut by 0 bases and J by 2 bases, with 9 bases left in between. CDR3 region: CASSLGEGAYNEQFF. The CDR3 coding sequence is TGCGCCAGCAGCTTGGGAGAGGGGGCCTACAATGAGCAGTTCTTC.